This T cell receptor beta chain appears in the sequencing data of a study of T cells in women clearing cervical HPV infection. TCRdb's copy holds only in-frame clones and misses some; the assay was immunoSEQ multiplex PCR. Listed are some 24,000 clones; about 5% falls within the top ten. The CDR3 loop spans 12 amino acids. CDR1 and CDR2 (germline): SNHLY, FYNNEI. To note about this clone: The read halts 3 residues ahead of the CDR3 end, with the missing end drawn from the germline J gene.

This TCR was recovered from a woman aged 18 to 69 with a cervical HPV16 infection that either progressed to CIN3+ or cleared (not recorded which). The sequenced material came from blood buffy coat. The V and J genes are TRBV2 and TRBJ1-5, with a possible D match to TRBD1 (5 bases). The CDR3 DNA, read in part, is TGTGCCAGCAGTGTTACAGGCTACCCC. This translates into CASSVTGYP. The complete CDR3 protein is CASSVTGYPQHF.